This T cell receptor (beta chain) was sequenced in a study of human T cells and chemical hapten exposure. Whole-study context: Patients additionally received therapeutic doses of diphenylcyclopropenone on the scalp once a week, and this continued throughout the approximately 22-week study. Per-sample variation in TCR yield stemmed mainly from small pooled library volume differences.

V dropped 5 bases and J dropped 3; count of bases not matched to a gene: 3. CDR1 and CDR2 from the germline V gene are SGHAT and FQDESV (reference sequence). The length of the CDR3 is 13 residues. Time point noted: patch test 3, about 24 weeks after DPC sensitization. Noted treatment: therapeutic diphenylcyclopropenone sensitization with weekly scalp DPC. Blood collection happened ahead of applying each patch test. Worth noting for this clonotype: Antigen unknown.

Study outcomes and limitations: There was no change with DPC sensitization in TCRs above 1 in 1000 frequency.

Via MiXCR, TCRdb re-called the RACE reads, giving one row per CDR3 protein. This table holds about 160,000 distinct CDR3 sequences, 25% to 35% found once. This TCR was recovered from a woman under 30 with alopecia areata. Some clones in this sample may be carry-over from other donors' samples. The sample here was whole blood, taken in connection with sensitization to the hapten diphenylcyclopropenone (DPC). The genes are TRBV11-1 and TRBJ2-7, with 8 bases aligning to TRBD2. CDR3 nucleotides: TGTGCCAGCAGCCTCGGGACTAGCTACGAGCAGTACTTC. Its translation is CASSLGTSYEQYF.